This T cell receptor beta chain was sequenced in a study of T cells in Graves' hyperthyroidism and ophthalmopathy. Germline V lookup: CDR1 SGHKS, CDR2 YYEKEE (reference sequence). This CDR3 is built from 17 residues. The ends lost 1 base at V and 0 bases at J; junction bases unmatched: 8. Ophthalmopathy cases scored 3 or more on the Clinical Activity Score and 4 or more on NOSPECS grade, with duration below 3 months. The investigators amplified TCR beta CDR3 regions from RNA transcripts. A first-round RT-PCR of the TCR CDR3 used the HTBI primer set. TCRdb re-derived calls from the multiplex PCR reads in MiXCR, one entry per CDR3 protein. Of around 600,000 distinct CDR3 sequences in the sample, about 14% are singletons; the top ten hold roughly 7%.

Source material: blood. The receptor comes from a woman under 30 with Graves' ophthalmopathy. The chain links TRBV5-5 to TRBJ1-1; 8 positions agree with TRBD1. The CDR3 nucleotides are TGTGCCAGCAGCTTGCATCCGGGACAGGCATTGAACACTGAAGCTTTCTTT. It yields the protein CASSLHPGQALNTEAFF.